One sample yielded the 17 T cell receptor beta chains listed below, sequenced in a study of blood T cell repertoires in COVID-19. Method: immunoSEQ multiplex PCR; TCRdb's copy keeps in-frame clones and lacks some. The sample lists about 250,000 clones, around 89% occurring once. Material: PBMCs or T cells enriched from blood (not recorded which). All receptors come from a man aged 35 to 55 who had recovered from COVID-19.

DNA of the CDR3: TGCGCCAGCAGCTTGAATCAGGGGAGGAACACTGAAGCTTTCTTT. The encoded protein is CASSLNQGRNTEAFF. The chain combines TRBV5-1 with TRBJ1-1; the D gene is possibly TRBD1 (6 bases). CDR3 size: 15 residues. Trimming stripped 1 base from V and 1 base from J, with 11 bases between. CDR1 is SGHRS, CDR2 YFSETQ, per germline.

This sequence joins TRBV27 and TRBJ2-2; possibly TRBD2 for D (5 bases). Trimming pared 6 bases from V and 3 bases from J, leaving 11 bases between. The CDR3 has 14 residues. CDR1 is MNHEY and CDR2 is SMNVEV in the germline V gene (reference sequence). The CDR3 sequence: CASSRIGDTGELFF. In DNA form, the CDR3 reads TGTGCCAGCAGCCGCATCGGGGACACCGGGGAGCTGTTTTTT.

This clone has only one observation. CDR3 region: CAWSANLQGAKYGYTF. CDR3 nucleotide sequence: TGTGCCTGGAGTGCCAATTTACAGGGGGCGAAATATGGCTACACCTTC. This sequence joins TRBV30 and TRBJ1-2; 9 nucleotides agree with TRBD1. Unmatched junction bases numbered 11, after V lost 1 base and J lost 5 bases. The CDR3 covers 16 residues. Germline loops: CDR1 GTSNPN, CDR2 SVGIG (reference sequence).

Written as DNA, the CDR3 is TGTGCCAGCAGCCCCCTGGGACAGATAGGAAACACCATATATTTT. Its protein is CASSPLGQIGNTIYF. The J gene is TRBJ1-3, the V gene TRBV5-8, with 7 bases lining up with TRBD1. Germline V gene data show CDR1 as SGHTS and CDR2 as YDEGEE. The V and J ends lost 4 bases and 4 bases, in that order; junction bases with no gene match: 8. The CDR3 totals 15 residues.

The rearrangement joins TRBV12-3 or TRBV12-4 to TRBJ2-3; a possible D gene is TRBD1 (6 bases). The CDR3 is made up of 13 amino acids. Trimming removed 6 bases from V and 6 bases from J, with 13 bases in between. The CDR3 reads CASSQSQGDTQYF. The CDR3 DNA reads as TGTGCCAGCAGCCAAAGCCAGGGGGATACGCAGTATTTT.

This rearrangement joins TRBV18 to TRBJ1-3; 8 positions agree with TRBD1. CDR3 length: 20 amino acids. The V segment lost 3 bases and the J segment 0 bases; nucleotides outside the gene matches: 16. Germline V gene lookup returns CDR1 KGHSH and CDR2 LQKENI. Here the CDR3 reads CASSPSFGTGRFYSGNTIYF. DNA for the CDR3: TGTGCCAGCTCACCTTCTTTCGGGACAGGCCGATTCTACTCTGGAAACACCATATATTTT.

The rearrangement joins TRBV19 to TRBJ1-4; D not resolved. The ends were cut back, 4 bases at V and 0 bases at J, with 6 bases in the middle. The CDR3 covers 14 residues. Germline values: CDR1 LNHDA, CDR2 SQIVND (reference sequence). The CDR3 DNA follows: TGTGCCAGTAGTAACTTAGCAACTAATGAAAAACTGTTTTTT. Its translation is CASSNLATNEKLFF.

The CDR3 sequence is CASSSQTTSNYGYTF. The DNA for the CDR3 is TGTGCCAGCAGCTCTCAGACAACTTCTAACTATGGCTACACCTTC. The chain couples TRBV7-9 to TRBJ1-2; D gene ambiguous. The CDR3 is 15 residues long. Trimming shortened V by 4 bases and J by 0 bases, and 12 bases separated the two germline ends. From germline, CDR1 is SEHNR and CDR2 FQNEAQ (reference sequence).

The CDR3 coding sequence is TGTGCCACCCAACAGGGGGCGGTCAATCAGCCCCAGCATTTT. This gives the protein CATQQGAVNQPQHF. The rearrangement uses TRBV10-3 and TRBJ1-5; 9 bases are shared with TRBD1. This CDR3 has 14 residues. The trim removed 10 bases at V and 3 bases at J, leaving 7 bases unmatched. Germline CDR1 is ENHRY and CDR2 is SYGVKD.

Concerning this clone: A much larger clone is a single base away; this may be a read error. Other nucleotide sequences in the sample specify the same CDR3. The chain carries TRBV10-3 and TRBJ1-2, with D perhaps matching TRBD1 (6 bases). Looked up from germline, CDR1 is ENHRY and CDR2 is SYGVKD. CDR3 length: 13 amino acids. CDR3 DNA: TGTGCCATCAGTGAGGCAGGGGTATATGGCTATACCTTC. Protein product: CAISEAGVYGYTF.

V usage is TRBV4-2 and J usage is TRBJ2-1, with D perhaps matching TRBD1 (6 bases). Between the trimmed V and J ends, which lost 0 bases and 4 bases, there was a span of 19 bases. Germline CDR1 LGHNA, CDR2 YNFKEQ. The CDR3 is 18 residues long. The CDR3 protein is CASSQEGPTGLEYNEQFF. CDR3 nucleotides: TGTGCCAGCAGCCAAGAGGGGCCTACAGGGTTGGAGTACAATGAGCAGTTCTTC.

In this sample, this clone turned up once. The chain joins TRBV7-8 to TRBJ2-7; weak D call: TRBD2 (6 bases). The V end was cut by 5 bases, the J end by 4 bases, with 21 bases between. The CDR3 extends over 16 amino acids. CDR1 and CDR2 from the germline V gene are SGHVS and FQNEAQ. DNA for the CDR3: TGTGCCAGCAGCGCCACGGAACGGGAGTGGAGGTACGAGCAGTACTTC. This gives the protein CASSATEREWRYEQYF.

The genes are TRBV5-1 and TRBJ2-5; D might be TRBD2 (6 bases). Germline V gene data show CDR1 as SGHRS and CDR2 as YFSETQ. V gave up 7 bases and J gave up 7 bases, with 23 bases separating them. The CDR3 is 15 residues long. The CDR3 DNA is TGCGCCAGCCGAGCCCGAGGGGAGGCTGGGGGGACCCAGTACTTC. Amino acid sequence: CASRARGEAGGTQYF.

This rearrangement joins TRBV7-8 to TRBJ2-3; D not certain. The CDR3 is 15 residues long. Germline V gene data show CDR1 as SGHVS and CDR2 as FQNEAQ. V lost 4 bases and J 4 bases, leaving 15 bases between the germline ends. The CDR3 region is CASSSPAGPADTQYF. Here the CDR3 DNA reads TGTGCCAGCAGCTCCCCGGCTGGGCCCGCAGATACGCAGTATTTT.

The chain joins TRBV7-9 to TRBJ2-3; 7 nucleotides agree with TRBD1. The V gene's germline CDR1 is SEHNR and CDR2 FQNEAQ (reference sequence). The CDR3 is 15 residues long. The V segment lost 8 bases and the J segment 4 bases; nucleotides outside the gene matches: 12. For the CDR3, the DNA is TGTGCCAGCGGGGACAGCGCTGCCCGGCCAGATACGCAGTATTTT. Amino acids: CASGDSAARPDTQYF.

This rearrangement joins TRBV10-2 to TRBJ2-7; 7 bases line up with TRBD1. V dropped 7 bases and J dropped 3; count of bases not matched to a gene: 3. Germline V gives CDR1 WSHSY, CDR2 SAAADI. The CDR3 runs to 12 residues. The CDR3: CASTTGDYEQYF. The CDR3, as DNA: TGCGCCAGCACCACAGGGGACTACGAGCAGTACTTC.

The chain uses TRBV6-5 and TRBJ1-1, with 9 positions matching TRBD1. Germline CDR1 reads MNHEY; CDR2 reads SVGAGI. The CDR3 has 14 amino acids. The ends lost 6 bases at V and 11 bases at J; junction bases unmatched: 13. The CDR3 protein is CASRFSGTGLRAFF. As DNA, the CDR3 is TGTGCCAGCAGATTTTCCGGGACAGGGTTAAGGGCTTTCTTT.